The 23 T cell receptor beta chains reported below all come from one sample, sequenced in a study of CD8 T cells in ankylosing spondylitis. Study-level points and caveats: Ankylosing spondylitis blood appeared to carry a characteristic TCR beta motif of several highly homologous variants.

TCRdb used MiXCR to reprocess the 5' RACE reads, holding one entry per CDR3 protein. This repertoire shows more than 400,000 distinct CDR3 sequences, roughly 5.2% found once; its top ten account for 3% to 4%. No cognate antigen is known for these TCRs. The sequenced sample was blood, either unsorted or a sorted T cell fraction (not recorded which). Receptors were obtained from a male donor with ankylosing spondylitis.

This clonotype has at least ten counts. J is TRBJ1-3 and V is TRBV20-1; D is possibly TRBD1 (5 bases). Germline assignment: CDR1 DFQATT and CDR2 SNEGSKA (reference sequence). The CDR3 contains 12 residues. Trimming cost V 2 bases and J 16 bases, with 18 bases left between them. The CDR3 spells CSARQGTDEAYF. In DNA form, the CDR3 reads TGCAGTGCTAGACAAGGGACGGATGAGGCGTATTTT.

This clonotype was counted ten times or more. The V and J genes are TRBV12-3 or TRBV12-4 and TRBJ1-3, with TRBD1 matching 8 bases. The CDR3 has 14 residues. V lost 5 bases to trimming and J lost 1 base; unmatched junction nucleotides: 1. The CDR3 DNA follows: TGTGCCAGCAGTCGGACAGGGTCTGGAAACACCATATATTTT. Its translation is CASSRTGSGNTIYF.

This clonotype was picked up many times. The chain is built from TRBV7-2 and TRBJ2-7, with unresolved D. Germline values: CDR1 SGHTA, CDR2 FQGNSA. V shed 2 bases and J shed 3 bases, with 11 bases lying between them. The CDR3 contains 14 residues. This CDR3 reads CASSLLGRNYEQYF. CDR3 coding DNA: TGTGCCAGCAGCTTACTCGGACGGAACTACGAGCAGTACTTC.

This clonotype was picked up many times. The V call is TRBV24-1, the J call TRBJ2-3; D unresolved. V was clipped by 9 bases and J by 0 bases, with 15 bases between them. This CDR3 comprises 15 residues. Germline V lookup: CDR1 KGHDR, CDR2 SFDVKD. CDR3 in DNA: TGTGCCACCTCCTCGGCTGCCGCTAGCACAGATACGCAGTATTTT. Its translation is CATSSAAASTDTQYF.

This clonotype was seen only a few times. This rearrangement joins TRBV2 to TRBJ1-1; D not certain. The V gene lost 4 bases and the J gene lost 11 bases, with 17 bases spanning the gap. This CDR3 has 13 residues. From germline, CDR1 is SNHLY and CDR2 FYNNEI. Written as DNA, the CDR3 is TGTGCCAGCAGTGCGAAGGCGGCGAGATCCGCTTTCTTT. Translated, it gives CASSAKAARSAFF.

There are many counts of this clonotype. The chain combines TRBV5-6 with TRBJ1-1; tentative D call: TRBD1 (5 bases). There are 14 residues in the CDR3. CDR1 SGHDT and CDR2 YYEEEE come from the germline V gene. Trimming removed 0 bases from V and 4 bases from J, with 10 bases in between. Here the CDR3 DNA reads TGTGCCAGCAGCTTGGGTAGGGGAGGCACTGAAGCTTTCTTT. It is translated as CASSLGRGGTEAFF.

This clonotype was counted at least ten times. For the CDR3, the DNA is TGTGCCAGCAGCCCCGTGACAGGGGCGGTAAAGACCCAGTACTTC. Its translation is CASSPVTGAVKTQYF. The chain recombines TRBV7-2 with TRBJ2-5, with 8 bases aligning to TRBD1. This CDR3 has 15 amino acids. The V gene end was trimmed by 5 bases and the J gene end by 6 bases; junction bases not matched to a gene: 11. CDR1 and CDR2 from the germline V gene are SGHTA and FQGNSA.

This clonotype was counted ten times or more. The gene calls are TRBV5-1 and TRBJ2-3, with TRBD2 matching over 14 bases. J was trimmed by 6 bases and V by 4 bases; bases with no gene match: 10. Germline lookup yields CDR1 SGHRS and CDR2 YFSETQ. CDR3 length: 17 residues. This CDR3 reads CASSQIPGLAGVDTQYF. The CDR3 nucleotides are TGCGCCAGCAGCCAAATTCCGGGACTAGCGGGAGTGGATACGCAGTATTTT. The entire variable domain, with the rest obtained from reference TRBV5-1 and TRBJ2-3, is as follows: KAGVTQTPRYLIKTRGQQVTLSCSPISGHRSVSWYQQTPGQGLQFLFEYFSETQRNKGNFPGRFSGRQFSNSRSEMNVSTLELGDSALYLCASSQIPGLAGVDTQYFGPGTRLTVL.

At least ten counts were recorded for this clonotype. V and J are TRBV20-1 and TRBJ1-1; 8 bases are a match to TRBD1. Trimming removed 5 bases from V and 8 bases from J; junction bases left unmatched: 10. The CDR3 extends over 13 amino acids. In germline, CDR1 is DFQATT, CDR2 SNEGSKA (reference sequence). In DNA form, the CDR3 reads TGCAGTGCTCGCAGGGGGCCTACTACCGAAGCTTTCTTT. As protein: CSARRGPTTEAFF.

This clonotype was found many times. The chain is built from TRBV20-1 and TRBJ1-5, with 10 bases lining up with TRBD1. CDR1 and CDR2 (germline): DFQATT, SNEGSKA (reference sequence). V shed 6 bases, J shed 1 base, and the junction held 9 bases outside the gene matches. This CDR3 comprises 16 residues. CDR3 coding DNA: TGCAGTGCAGGGGACAGGGGTGGATGGAGCAATCAGCCCCAGCATTTT. Encoded protein: CSAGDRGGWSNQPQHF.

This clonotype was counted ten times or more. This sequence joins TRBV6-5 and TRBJ1-4; D gene ambiguous. This CDR3 has 13 residues. Germline lookup yields CDR1 MNHEY and CDR2 SVGAGI. Between the trimmed V and J ends, which lost 2 bases and 4 bases, there was a span of 5 bases. CDR3 amino acids: CASSYPLNEKLFF. The CDR3 DNA reads TGTGCCAGCAGTTACCCACTTAATGAAAAACTGTTTTTT.

This clonotype has a count of ten or more. The chain is built from TRBV27 and TRBJ2-7, with D perhaps TRBD1 or TRBD2 (5 bases each). The CDR3 is 14 amino acids. V was cut by 9 bases and J by 3 bases, with 18 bases left in between. The germline V gene encodes CDR1 MNHEY and CDR2 SMNVEV (reference sequence). For the CDR3, the DNA is TGTGCCAGTCGAGTGGGACCGGGTGGCTACGAGCAGTACTTC. Translated, it gives CASRVGPGGYEQYF.

Many counts were recorded for this clonotype. The genes are TRBV9 and TRBJ1-6; D is uncertain. V lost 0 bases, J lost 7 bases, and 11 bases lay in between. The CDR3 extends over 15 amino acids. Germline V lookup: CDR1 SGDLS, CDR2 YYNGEE. The CDR3 spells CASSVGGLGNSPLHF. The CDR3 DNA sequence: TGTGCCAGCAGCGTAGGCGGGTTGGGCAATTCACCCCTCCACTTT.

This clonotype was observed at least ten times. For the CDR3, the DNA is TGTGCCAGCAGGGGAGTTAGCACAGATACGCAGTATTTT. As protein: CASRGVSTDTQYF. The chain recombines TRBV28 with TRBJ2-3; D is possibly TRBD2 (5 bases). The V end was cut by 6 bases, the J end by 0 bases, with 7 bases between. The germline V gene encodes CDR1 MDHEN and CDR2 SYDVKM. The CDR3 is made up of 13 amino acids.

This clonotype was counted many times. The chain has TRBV20-1 and TRBJ1-2; the match to TRBD1 covers 7 bases. The CDR3 length is 14 residues. V lost 4 bases and J lost 7; bases outside the gene matches: 12. Germline V gene lookup returns CDR1 DFQATT and CDR2 SNEGSKA (reference sequence). Here the CDR3 DNA reads TGCAGTGCTACTCAGGGCACAGGGGAGTCTGGCTACACCTTC. Translation: CSATQGTGESGYTF.

This clonotype has more than one count but fewer than ten. The V call is TRBV15, the J call TRBJ2-5; possible D gene TRBD1, 6 bases. Per the germline V gene, CDR1 is LNHNV and CDR2 is YYDKDF (reference sequence). Trimming took 0 bases from V and 8 from J, leaving 13 bases between them. This CDR3 is 14 amino acids long. CDR3 region: CATSRDVGAGTQYF. In DNA form, the CDR3 reads TGTGCCACCAGCAGAGATGTGGGGGCCGGTACCCAGTACTTC.

This clonotype appeared many times. The chain uses TRBV7-9 and TRBJ2-2; tentative D call: TRBD1 (5 bases). The CDR3 is 14 residues long. Trimming removed 5 bases at V and 0 bases at J, with 7 bases between. Germline-derived CDR1 and CDR2 are SEHNR and FQNEAQ (reference sequence). CDR3 in DNA: TGTGCCAGCAGCGCGACAGCGAACACCGGGGAGCTGTTTTTT. It codes for CASSATANTGELFF.

The V call is TRBV6-5, the J call TRBJ2-7; D is uncertain. V was shortened by 4 bases and J by 0 bases, with 4 bases between the two germline ends. This CDR3 spans 12 amino acids. From germline, CDR1 is MNHEY and CDR2 SVGAGI. This chain's CDR3 is CASSSASYEQYF. CDR3 nucleotide sequence: TGTGCCAGCAGTTCCGCCTCCTACGAGCAGTACTTC.

There are many counts of this clonotype. This chain links TRBV11-2 with TRBJ2-4; 11 bases agree with TRBD1. The CDR3 runs to 15 residues. J gave up 5 bases and V 1 base, and 1 base lay outside the gene matches. The germline V gene encodes CDR1 SGHAT and CDR2 FQNNGV. The CDR3 here is CASSLGDRGENIQYF. CDR3 nucleotide sequence: TGTGCCAGCAGCTTAGGGGACAGGGGGGAAAACATTCAGTACTTC.

This clonotype was counted many times. The chain uses TRBV20-1 and TRBJ2-3; D might be TRBD1 or TRBD2, each matching 5 bases. The CDR3 is 12 residues long. Looked up from germline, CDR1 is DFQATT and CDR2 is SNEGSKA (reference sequence). The ends were cut back, 1 base at V and 5 bases at J, with 7 bases in the middle. Here the CDR3 DNA reads TGCAGTGCTAGAGCTGGGGGAGATACGCAGTATTTT. It yields the protein CSARAGGDTQYF.

This clonotype was seen repeatedly, ten times or more. The DNA is left out, because the CDR3 cannot be placed on it with certainty; the CDR3 is given as TCRdb lists it. This chain joins TRBV7-6 and TRBJ2-2. Germline assignment: CDR1 SGHVS and CDR2 FNYEAQ. Both ends counted, the CDR3 spans 16 residues. CDR3 sequence: CASSYELADTGELFFF.

This clonotype has at least ten counts. The chain links TRBV2 to TRBJ2-1; 7 bases line up with TRBD1. From germline, CDR1 is SNHLY and CDR2 FYNNEI. Trimming removed 5 bases from V and 8 bases from J; junction bases left unmatched: 3. This CDR3 is 12 amino acids long. CDR3 region: CASSFTGDEQFF. CDR3 nucleotide sequence: TGTGCCAGCAGTTTTACAGGGGATGAGCAGTTCTTC.

Turning to this clonotype: A read error may be the cause here, since a much bigger clone is one base away. The J gene is TRBJ2-3, the V gene TRBV10-3; 9 bases fit TRBD2. The germline CDR1 and CDR2 sequences are ENHRY and SYGVKD. This CDR3 has 15 residues. The CDR3 DNA reads as TGTACCATCAGTGGGGGACTAGCCTACACAGATACGCAGTATTTT. This encodes CTISGGLAYTDTQYF.